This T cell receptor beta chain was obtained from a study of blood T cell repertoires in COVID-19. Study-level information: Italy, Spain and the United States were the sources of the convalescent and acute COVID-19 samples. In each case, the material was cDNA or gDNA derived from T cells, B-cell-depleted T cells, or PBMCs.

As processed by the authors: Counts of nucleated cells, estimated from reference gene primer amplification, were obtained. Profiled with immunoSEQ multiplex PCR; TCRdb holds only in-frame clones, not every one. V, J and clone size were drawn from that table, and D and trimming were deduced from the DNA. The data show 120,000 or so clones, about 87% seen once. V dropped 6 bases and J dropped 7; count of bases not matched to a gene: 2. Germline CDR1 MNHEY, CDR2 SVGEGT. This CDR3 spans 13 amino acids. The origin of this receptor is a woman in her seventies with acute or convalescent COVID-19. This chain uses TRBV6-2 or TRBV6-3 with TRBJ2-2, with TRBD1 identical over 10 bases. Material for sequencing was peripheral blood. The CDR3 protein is CASSGQGGGELFF. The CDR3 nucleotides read TGTGCCAGCAGCGGACAGGGGGGCGGGGAGCTGTTTTTT.